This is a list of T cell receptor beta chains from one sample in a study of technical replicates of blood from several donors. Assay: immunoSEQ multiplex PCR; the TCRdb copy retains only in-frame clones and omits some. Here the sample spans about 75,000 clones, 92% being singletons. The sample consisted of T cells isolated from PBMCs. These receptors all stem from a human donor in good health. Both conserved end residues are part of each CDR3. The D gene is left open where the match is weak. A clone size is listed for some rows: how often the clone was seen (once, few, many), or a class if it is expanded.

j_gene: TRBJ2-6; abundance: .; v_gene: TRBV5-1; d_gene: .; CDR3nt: TGCGCCAGCTGCCCAGGGTCTGGGGCCAACGTCCTGACTTTC; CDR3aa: CASCPGSGANVLTF
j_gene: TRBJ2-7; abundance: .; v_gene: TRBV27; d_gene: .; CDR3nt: TGTGCCAGCAGTTTATCCTTATCCTTCTTTCCCTACGAGCAGTACTTC; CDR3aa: CASSLSLSFFPYEQYF
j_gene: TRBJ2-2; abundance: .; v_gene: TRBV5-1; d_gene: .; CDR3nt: TGCGCCAGCAGCTTGGATGGGGGCACGACCGGGGAGCTGTTTTTT; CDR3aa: CASSLDGGTTGELFF
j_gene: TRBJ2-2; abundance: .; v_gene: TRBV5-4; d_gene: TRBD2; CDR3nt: TGTGCCAGCAGCTCGACTAGCGGGAGTACCGGGGAGCTGTTTTTT; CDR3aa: CASSSTSGSTGELFF
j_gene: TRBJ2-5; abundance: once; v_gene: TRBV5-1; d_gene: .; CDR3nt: TGCGCCAGCAGCTTAATCGTCGGCCAAGAGACCCAGTACTTC; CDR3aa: CASSLIVGQETQYF
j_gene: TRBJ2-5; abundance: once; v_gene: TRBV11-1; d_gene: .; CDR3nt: TGTGCCAGCAGCCCCGTCGGGGGATATGAGACCCAGTACTTC; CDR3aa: CASSPVGGYETQYF
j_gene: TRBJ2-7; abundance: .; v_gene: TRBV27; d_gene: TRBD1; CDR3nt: TGTGCCAGCAGTTTAGGGACAGGGTACGAGCAGTACTTC; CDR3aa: CASSLGTGYEQYF
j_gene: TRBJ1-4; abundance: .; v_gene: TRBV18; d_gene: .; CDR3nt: TGTGCCAGCTCGCTACAGGGATTTGCAACTAATGAAAAACTGTTTTTT; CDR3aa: CASSLQGFATNEKLFF
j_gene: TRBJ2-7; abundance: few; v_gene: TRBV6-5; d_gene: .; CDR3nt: TGTGCCAGCAGCCTAGGAATGATGACCTACGAGCAGTACTTC; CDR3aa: CASSLGMMTYEQYF
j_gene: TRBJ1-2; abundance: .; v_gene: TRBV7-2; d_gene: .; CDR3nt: TGTGCCAGCAGCTCCGTAGGTGGGTCAGGGTTTGACAATGGCTACACCTTC; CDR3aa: CASSSVGGSGFDNGYTF
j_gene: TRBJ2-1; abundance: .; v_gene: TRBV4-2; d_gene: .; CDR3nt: TGTGCCAGCAGCCAAGATCCCGACAGCTACAATGAGCAGTTCTTC; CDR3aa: CASSQDPDSYNEQFF
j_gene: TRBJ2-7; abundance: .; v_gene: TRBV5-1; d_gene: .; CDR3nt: TGCGCCAGCAGCTTGTTCAGCGCCAGTGCCTACGAGCAGTACTTC; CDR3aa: CASSLFSASAYEQYF
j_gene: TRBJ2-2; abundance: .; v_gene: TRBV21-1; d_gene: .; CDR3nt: TGTGCCAGCAGCCCGTGCCGGGACAGGTCGTGGACCGGGGAGCTGTTTTTT; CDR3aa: CASSPCRDRSWTGELFF
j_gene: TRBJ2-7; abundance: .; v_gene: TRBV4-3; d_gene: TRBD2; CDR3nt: TGCGCCAGCAGCCAAGCAATCGGAGCGGGAGTCCGCCGGAGCGAGCAGTACTTC; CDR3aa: CASSQAIGAGVRRSEQYF
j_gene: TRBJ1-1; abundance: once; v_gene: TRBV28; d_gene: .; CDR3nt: TGTGCCAGCAGTTTATACGGGGTGACGGACACTGAAGCTTTCTTT; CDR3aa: CASSLYGVTDTEAFF
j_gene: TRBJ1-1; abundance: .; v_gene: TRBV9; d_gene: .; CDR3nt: TGTGCCAGCAGCGTAGATCCGAGCACTGAAGCTTTCTTT; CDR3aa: CASSVDPSTEAFF
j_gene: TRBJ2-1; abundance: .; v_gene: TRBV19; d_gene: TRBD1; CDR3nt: TGTGCCAGTAGTACCGGGGCCGACAGGGCCTACAATGAGCAGTTCTTC; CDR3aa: CASSTGADRAYNEQFF
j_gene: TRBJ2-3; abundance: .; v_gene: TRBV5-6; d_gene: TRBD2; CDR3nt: TGTGCCAGCAGCTCCCCTCTGAGCGGGAGGACAGATACGCAGTATTTT; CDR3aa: CASSSPLSGRTDTQYF
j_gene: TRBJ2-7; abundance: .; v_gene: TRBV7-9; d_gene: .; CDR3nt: TGTGCCAGCAGCTCTAGATACGAGCAGTACTTC; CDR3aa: CASSSRYEQYF
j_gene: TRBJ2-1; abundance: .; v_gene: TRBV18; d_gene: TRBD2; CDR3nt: TGTGCCAGCTCACCACCTTTCCCTCTAGCGGACTCCTACAATGAGCAGTTCTTC; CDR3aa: CASSPPFPLADSYNEQFF
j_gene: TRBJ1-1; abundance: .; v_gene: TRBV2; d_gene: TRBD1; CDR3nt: TGTGCCAGCAGTGAGCAGGGACAGGGAAGCGGTGAAGCTTTCTTT; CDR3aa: CASSEQGQGSGEAFF
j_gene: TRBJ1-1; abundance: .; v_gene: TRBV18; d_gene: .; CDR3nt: TGTGCCAGCTCACGGGCGCCAACGGACAGAGGCACTGAAGCTTTCTTT; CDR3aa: CASSRAPTDRGTEAFF
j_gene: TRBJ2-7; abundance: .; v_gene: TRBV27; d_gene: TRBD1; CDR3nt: TGTGCCAGCAGTTGGGACAGTCAGAACGAGCAGTACTTC; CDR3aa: CASSWDSQNEQYF
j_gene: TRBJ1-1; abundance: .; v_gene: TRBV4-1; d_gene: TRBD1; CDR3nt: TGCGCCAGCAGCCAACCTTCGGACAGGCGGGGCACTGAAGCTTTCTTT; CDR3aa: CASSQPSDRRGTEAFF
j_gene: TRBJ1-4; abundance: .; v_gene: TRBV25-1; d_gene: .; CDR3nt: TGTGCCAGCAGTGCCGCGCCTCGGACAGACAATAATGAAAAACTGTTTTTT; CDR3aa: CASSAAPRTDNNEKLFF
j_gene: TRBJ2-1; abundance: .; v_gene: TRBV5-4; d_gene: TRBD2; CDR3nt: TGTGCCAGCAGCTTAGGGACTAGCGGGAATGAGTTCTTC; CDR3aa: CASSLGTSGNEFF
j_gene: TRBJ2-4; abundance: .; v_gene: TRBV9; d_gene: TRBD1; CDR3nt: TGTGCCAGCAGCGTATTGGGACAGGGAGCCTTGGCCATTCAGTACTTC; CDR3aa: CASSVLGQGALAIQYF
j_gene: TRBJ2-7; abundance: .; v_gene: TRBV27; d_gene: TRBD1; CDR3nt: TGTGCCAGCAGTCGACAGGGGATCTACGAGCAGTACTTC; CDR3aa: CASSRQGIYEQYF
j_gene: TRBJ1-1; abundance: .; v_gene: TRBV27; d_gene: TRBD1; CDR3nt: TGTGCCAGCAGTTCCCTCGGGACAGGGATGAACACTGAAGCTTTCTTT; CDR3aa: CASSSLGTGMNTEAFF
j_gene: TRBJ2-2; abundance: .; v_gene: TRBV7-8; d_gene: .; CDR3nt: TGTGCCAGCAGCTTAGGCGGCGCGAACACCGGGGAGCTGTTTTTT; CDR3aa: CASSLGGANTGELFF
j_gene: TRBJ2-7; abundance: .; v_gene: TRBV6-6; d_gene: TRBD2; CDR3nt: TGTGCCAGCAGTTTAACGGGAGGAAGCTCCTACGAGCAGTACTTC; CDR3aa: CASSLTGGSSYEQYF
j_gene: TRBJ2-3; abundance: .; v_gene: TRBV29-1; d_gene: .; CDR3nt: TGCAGCGTTGATACGGGAGCGATAGATACGCAGTATTTT; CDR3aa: CSVDTGAIDTQYF
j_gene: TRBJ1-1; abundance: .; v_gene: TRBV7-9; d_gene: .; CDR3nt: TGTGCCAGCAGCCCCAATCGGGGAACTGAAGCTTTCTTT; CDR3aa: CASSPNRGTEAFF